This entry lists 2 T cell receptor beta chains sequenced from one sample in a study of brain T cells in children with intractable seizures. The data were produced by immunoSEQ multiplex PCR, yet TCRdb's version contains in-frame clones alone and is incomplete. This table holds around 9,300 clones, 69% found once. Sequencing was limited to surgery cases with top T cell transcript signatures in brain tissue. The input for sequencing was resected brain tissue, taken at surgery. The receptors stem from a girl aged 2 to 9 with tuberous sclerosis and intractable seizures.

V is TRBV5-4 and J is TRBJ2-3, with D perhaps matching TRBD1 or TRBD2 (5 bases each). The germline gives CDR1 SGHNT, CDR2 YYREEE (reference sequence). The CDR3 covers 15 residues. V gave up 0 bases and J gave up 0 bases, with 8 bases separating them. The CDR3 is CASSLDRDSTDTQYF. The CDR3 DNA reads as TGTGCCAGCAGCTTGGATAGGGACAGCACAGATACGCAGTATTTT. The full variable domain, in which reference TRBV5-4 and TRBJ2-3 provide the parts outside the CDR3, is ETGVTQSPTHLIKTRGQQVTLRCSSQSGHNTVSWYQQALGQGPQFIFQYYREEENGRGNFPPRFSGLQFPNYSSELNVNALELDDSALYLCASSLDRDSTDTQYFGPGTRLTVL.

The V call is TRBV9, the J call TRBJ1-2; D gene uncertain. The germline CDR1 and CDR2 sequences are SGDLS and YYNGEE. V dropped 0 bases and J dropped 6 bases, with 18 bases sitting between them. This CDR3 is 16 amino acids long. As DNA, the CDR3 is TGTGCCAGCAGCGTAGAGGGCACCCTAACTAGGCATGGCTACACCTTC. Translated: CASSVEGTLTRHGYTF.